These 31 T cell receptor beta chains were all obtained from the same sample, sequenced in a study of monozygotic twins with inflammatory bowel disease (dated by TCRdb to the late 2010s). The library relied on 5' RACE. The instrument given in TCRdb is Illumina HiSeq 2500. The reads were reprocessed in TCRdb, with one entry per CDR3 protein sequence and no accompanying DNA. This sample's table contains 400,000 to 500,000 distinct CDR3 sequences. The ten most abundant clones make up approximately 2.3% of the sample. Sequencing was carried out using blood. The receptors originated from a human donor with ulcerative colitis or Crohn's disease, or a healthy co-twin of an affected twin (not recorded which).

The V call is TRBV7-9, the J call TRBJ1-1; the TCRdb D gene call, TRBD1, has no DNA to confirm it. This CDR3 region has 16 residues. Germline CDR1 SEHNR, CDR2 FQNEAQ (reference sequence). The CDR3 spells CASSLGAGVLSAEAFF.

V gene TRBV9 combines with J gene TRBJ2-7. Germline V gene data show CDR1 as SGDLS and CDR2 as YYNGEE. The CDR3 length is 14 residues. The CDR3 region is CASSVTTPTYEQYF.

This chain uses TRBV6-6 with TRBJ1-5. This CDR3 has 14 amino acids. Germline CDR1 is MNHNY and CDR2 is SVGAGI (reference sequence). CDR3 region: CASSYSDFNQPQHF.

The chain is built from TRBV6-2 or TRBV6-3 and TRBJ2-7; as DNA is missing, the TRBD1 call by TCRdb cannot be tested. The germline gives CDR1 MNHEY, CDR2 SVGEGT. The CDR3 extends over 13 amino acids. The CDR3 protein is CASNDRSWGEQYF.

CDR3 protein: CSVHRGGGGSTDTQYF. The chain carries TRBV29-1 and TRBJ2-3; TCRdb's assignment of TRBD1 cannot be checked, as there is no DNA. CDR3 length equals 16 residues. Germline V gene lookup returns CDR1 SQVTM and CDR2 ANQGSEA.

This chain uses TRBV6-1 with TRBJ1-1; TCRdb lists TRBD1, though no DNA is available to test this call. The CDR3 extends over 14 amino acids. Germline V CDR1 and CDR2: MNHNS, SASEGT. The CDR3 loop is CASTTGPGNTEAFF.

The chain has TRBV29-1 and TRBJ2-5; TCRdb's D call of TRBD1 is untestable without DNA. The CDR3 spans 14 residues. Per the germline V gene, CDR1 is SQVTM and CDR2 is ANQGSEA. The CDR3 protein is CSVERRGSGETQYF.

The chain carries TRBV6-1 and TRBJ2-1; there is no DNA to check the TCRdb D call of TRBD2. The CDR3 loop spans 17 amino acids. Germline V gives CDR1 MNHNS, CDR2 SASEGT. The CDR3 spells CASSSRGTSGGYNEQFF.

The V and J genes are TRBV5-1 and TRBJ2-3. Germline assignment: CDR1 SGHRS and CDR2 YFSETQ. CDR3 length: 15 amino acids. The CDR3 loop is CASSLGGVSTDTQYF.

The chain carries TRBV5-4 and TRBJ2-3; TCRdb's D gene call, TRBD2, goes unchecked for lack of DNA. The CDR3 is 16 amino acids. Germline values: CDR1 SGHNT, CDR2 YYREEE (reference sequence). CDR3 region: CASSKGTSGGTDTQYF.

CDR3 residues: CASSLVQAGAYNEQFF. The V gene is TRBV5-1, the J gene TRBJ2-1; the D call of TRBD1 rests on TCRdb alone, since no DNA is present to check it. This CDR3 spans 16 amino acids. Germline V gene data show CDR1 as SGHRS and CDR2 as YFSETQ.

This chain joins TRBV4-1 and TRBJ2-3; the TRBD2 assignment by TCRdb is unverifiable without DNA. Germline assignment: CDR1 MGHRA and CDR2 YSYEKL. This CDR3 contains 16 residues. The CDR3 region is CASSQGGVVGTDTQYF.

V is TRBV10-3 and J is TRBJ2-7; TCRdb's D call of TRBD2 is untestable without DNA. The CDR3 loop spans 16 amino acids. Looked up from germline, CDR1 is ENHRY and CDR2 is SYGVKD. CDR3 sequence: CAISKGGLAGLYEQYF.

The chain employs TRBV5-1 and TRBJ2-7; TCRdb's assignment of TRBD2 cannot be checked, as there is no DNA. CDR1 is SGHRS, CDR2 YFSETQ, per germline. The CDR3 contains 17 residues. The CDR3 region is CASSTGLAGHSRGEQYF.

The chain has TRBV6-1 and TRBJ1-1. CDR3 size: 14 residues. Germline V gene data show CDR1 as MNHNS and CDR2 as SASEGT. The CDR3 is CASSPPPQYTEAFF.

The CDR3 here is CASSLPDMNTEAFF. The rearrangement uses TRBV5-1 and TRBJ1-1. Germline V gives CDR1 SGHRS, CDR2 YFSETQ. This CDR3 is 14 amino acids long.

The rearrangement uses TRBV5-4 and TRBJ2-7; TCRdb outputs TRBD1, but without DNA this stays unchecked. This CDR3 comprises 17 residues. Germline assignment: CDR1 SGHNT and CDR2 YYREEE (reference sequence). CDR3 amino acids: CASSLPRNRGRGYEQYF.

The chain is built from TRBV11-2 and TRBJ1-1; the D gene TCRdb calls, TRBD1, cannot be checked with no DNA. The CDR3 length is 14 residues. The V gene's germline CDR1 is SGHAT and CDR2 FQNNGV. The CDR3 region is CASSSRTGGVEAFF.

The chain is built from TRBV12-3 or TRBV12-4 and TRBJ1-5; there is no DNA to check the TCRdb D call of TRBD1. This CDR3 has 13 amino acids. The CDR3 sequence: CASSRQGGRPHHF.

The chain employs TRBV3-1 and TRBJ2-1; TCRdb's D call of TRBD1 is untestable without DNA. This CDR3 is built from 16 residues. The germline gives CDR1 LGHDT, CDR2 YNNKEL (reference sequence). CDR3 sequence reads: CASSQDRGQIYNEQFF.

The chain employs TRBV7-9 and TRBJ2-6; checking the TCRdb D call of TRBD1 is not possible without DNA. Germline V gives CDR1 SEHNR, CDR2 FQNEAQ (reference sequence). The CDR3 sequence is 16 residues long. The CDR3 reads CASSNYRGYGANVLTF.

The chain has TRBV18 and TRBJ2-5. Germline V lookup: CDR1 KGHSH, CDR2 LQKENI. CDR3 length: 12 residues. CDR3 amino acids: CASSPELGTQYF.

The CDR3: CSARDLQGSTEAFF. The genes are TRBV20-1 and TRBJ1-1; TCRdb picks TRBD1, but there is no DNA to check that call. Looked up from germline, CDR1 is DFQATT and CDR2 is SNEGSKA (reference sequence). The CDR3 sequence is 14 residues long.

The V gene is TRBV27, the J gene TRBJ2-5; TCRdb proposes TRBD1, but this gene call is untestable without DNA. Germline CDR1 is MNHEY and CDR2 is SMNVEV (reference sequence). This CDR3 has 15 residues. The CDR3 protein is CASSPPGQIQETQYF.

The chain couples TRBV5-1 to TRBJ2-2; TCRdb indicates TRBD2, and absent DNA this call remains unverified. This CDR3 contains 15 residues. Per the germline V gene, CDR1 is SGHRS and CDR2 is YFSETQ. This CDR3 is CASSLVGGLAGELFF.

V is TRBV20-1 and J is TRBJ1-1; as DNA is missing, the TRBD1 call by TCRdb cannot be tested. Germline V CDR1 and CDR2: DFQATT, SNEGSKA (reference sequence). The CDR3 runs to 12 residues. The CDR3 here is CSASRVGTEAFF.

V gene TRBV7-2 combines with J gene TRBJ2-3; TCRdb lists TRBD2, though no DNA is available to test this call. Germline-derived CDR1 and CDR2 are SGHTA and FQGNSA. The CDR3 totals 15 residues. The CDR3 loop is CASSNRDSGSLTQYF.

This sequence joins TRBV5-1 and TRBJ2-2; TCRdb outputs TRBD1, but without DNA this stays unchecked. Germline CDR1 SGHRS, CDR2 YFSETQ. The CDR3 is made up of 15 amino acids. CDR3 in amino acids: CASSFDGGNTGELFF.

V usage is TRBV5-1 and J usage is TRBJ2-5; lacking DNA, the TRBD1 call made by TCRdb goes unchecked. The CDR3 extends over 14 amino acids. The germline V gene encodes CDR1 SGHRS and CDR2 YFSETQ. CDR3 sequence reads: CASSREGARETQYF.

V usage is TRBV5-1 and J usage is TRBJ2-5. In germline, CDR1 is SGHRS, CDR2 YFSETQ. The CDR3 extends over 15 amino acids. This CDR3 is CASSLENLRQETQYF.

V gene TRBV5-1 combines with J gene TRBJ2-2; TCRdb calls TRBD1, which cannot be checked without DNA. The CDR3 is 16 residues long. Per the germline V gene, CDR1 is SGHRS and CDR2 is YFSETQ. CDR3 in amino acids: CASSLDRERQTGELFF.